This TCR beta chain was found in a study of blood T cell repertoires in COVID-19. The wider study: The origin of the acute and convalescent COVID-19 samples was the United States, Italy and Spain. Sources were T cells, B-cell-depleted T cells, or PBMCs; the material itself was cDNA or gDNA.

Per the germline V gene, CDR1 is SGDLS and CDR2 is YYNGEE. The CDR3 consists of 13 residues. In the original workflow: Reference gene primer amplification yielded estimated nucleated cell counts. Generated by immunoSEQ multiplex PCR, the TCRdb table keeps only in-frame clones and is missing some. V, J and clone size are taken as reported in that table, and D and trimming were inferred from the DNA itself. Altogether approximately 150,000 clones are present, about 88% being singletons, with the ten largest covering approximately 1.1%. For this clone: One end of the junction fails to match germline, which may point to a read error.

This sequence joins TRBV9 and TRBJ2-1, with a tentative D call TRBD2 (7 bases). Sequenced input: peripheral blood. The sequence derives from a man aged 40-49 years with acute or convalescent COVID-19. CDR3 amino acids: CASSVGGGNEQFF. CDR3 DNA: TGCGCCAGCAGCGTAGGGGGGGGCAATGAGCAGTTCTTC.